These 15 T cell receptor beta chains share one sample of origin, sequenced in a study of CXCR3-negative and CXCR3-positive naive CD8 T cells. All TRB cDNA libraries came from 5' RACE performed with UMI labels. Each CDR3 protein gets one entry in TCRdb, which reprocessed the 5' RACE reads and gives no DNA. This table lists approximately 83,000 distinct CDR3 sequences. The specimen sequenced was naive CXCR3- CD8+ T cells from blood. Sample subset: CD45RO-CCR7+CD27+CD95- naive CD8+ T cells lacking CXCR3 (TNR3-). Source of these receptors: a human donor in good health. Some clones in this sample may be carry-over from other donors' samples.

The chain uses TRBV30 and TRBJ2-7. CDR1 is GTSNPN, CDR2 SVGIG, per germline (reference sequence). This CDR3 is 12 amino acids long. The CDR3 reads CAWSDSSYEQYF.

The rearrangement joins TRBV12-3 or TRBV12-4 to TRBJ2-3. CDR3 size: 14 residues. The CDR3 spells CASSLRGITDTQYF.

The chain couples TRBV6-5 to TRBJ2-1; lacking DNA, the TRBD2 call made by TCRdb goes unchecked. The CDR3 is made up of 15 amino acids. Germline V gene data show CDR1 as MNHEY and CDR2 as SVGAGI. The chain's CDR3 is CASSLLAGEGNEQFF.

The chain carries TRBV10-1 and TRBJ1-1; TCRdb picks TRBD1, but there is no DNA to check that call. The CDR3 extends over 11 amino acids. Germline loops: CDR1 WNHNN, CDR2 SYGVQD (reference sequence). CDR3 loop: CASSAGAEAFF.

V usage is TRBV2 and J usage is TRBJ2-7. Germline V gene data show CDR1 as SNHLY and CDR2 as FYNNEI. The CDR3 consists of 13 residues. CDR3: CASSVRTYYEQYF.

The CDR3 spells CASRDLWRANTEAFF. The chain combines TRBV12-3 or TRBV12-4 with TRBJ1-1. This CDR3 is 15 amino acids long.

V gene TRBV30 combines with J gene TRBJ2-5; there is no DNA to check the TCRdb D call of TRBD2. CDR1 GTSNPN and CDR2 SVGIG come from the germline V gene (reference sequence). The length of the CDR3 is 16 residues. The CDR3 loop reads CAWITRTSIYQETQYF.

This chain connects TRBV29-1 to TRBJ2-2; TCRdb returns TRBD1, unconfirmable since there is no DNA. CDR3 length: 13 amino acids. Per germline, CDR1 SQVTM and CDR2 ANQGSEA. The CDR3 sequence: CSVHRGSGEELFF.

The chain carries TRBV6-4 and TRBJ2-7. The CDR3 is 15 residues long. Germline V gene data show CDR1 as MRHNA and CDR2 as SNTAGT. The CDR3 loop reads CASSEITTGPYEQYF.

Here the CDR3 reads CASSLGGIPSGGAYNEQFF. The J gene is TRBJ2-1, the V gene TRBV5-1; the TRBD2 assignment by TCRdb is unverifiable without DNA. The CDR3 runs 19 residues. Looked up from germline, CDR1 is SGHRS and CDR2 is YFSETQ. Full variable domain (missing parts from reference TRBV5-1 and TRBJ2-1): KAGVTQTPRYLIKTRGQQVTLSCSPISGHRSVSWYQQTPGQGLQFLFEYFSETQRNKGNFPGRFSGRQFSNSRSEMNVSTLELGDSALYLCASSLGGIPSGGAYNEQFFGPGTRLTVL.

CDR3 sequence reads: CASSYKRGGPDTQYF. V is TRBV6-2 or TRBV6-3 and J is TRBJ2-3; no DNA is available, so the TRBD2 call from TCRdb remains unchecked. Germline V CDR1 and CDR2: MNHEY, SVGEGT. This CDR3 has 15 residues.

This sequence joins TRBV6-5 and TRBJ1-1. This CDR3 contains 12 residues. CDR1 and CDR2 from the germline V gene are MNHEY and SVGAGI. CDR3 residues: CASSSPGGVAFF.

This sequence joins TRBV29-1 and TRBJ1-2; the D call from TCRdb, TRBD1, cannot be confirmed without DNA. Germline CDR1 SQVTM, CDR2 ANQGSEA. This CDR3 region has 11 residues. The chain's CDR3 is CSVATGGGYTF.

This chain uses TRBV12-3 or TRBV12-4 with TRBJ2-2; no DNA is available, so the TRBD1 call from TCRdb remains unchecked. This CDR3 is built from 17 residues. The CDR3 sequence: CASSLNRGRLNTGELFF.

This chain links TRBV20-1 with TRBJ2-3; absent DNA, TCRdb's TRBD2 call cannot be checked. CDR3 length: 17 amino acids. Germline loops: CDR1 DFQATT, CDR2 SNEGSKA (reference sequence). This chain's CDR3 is CSARGVWDGRGVDTQYF.